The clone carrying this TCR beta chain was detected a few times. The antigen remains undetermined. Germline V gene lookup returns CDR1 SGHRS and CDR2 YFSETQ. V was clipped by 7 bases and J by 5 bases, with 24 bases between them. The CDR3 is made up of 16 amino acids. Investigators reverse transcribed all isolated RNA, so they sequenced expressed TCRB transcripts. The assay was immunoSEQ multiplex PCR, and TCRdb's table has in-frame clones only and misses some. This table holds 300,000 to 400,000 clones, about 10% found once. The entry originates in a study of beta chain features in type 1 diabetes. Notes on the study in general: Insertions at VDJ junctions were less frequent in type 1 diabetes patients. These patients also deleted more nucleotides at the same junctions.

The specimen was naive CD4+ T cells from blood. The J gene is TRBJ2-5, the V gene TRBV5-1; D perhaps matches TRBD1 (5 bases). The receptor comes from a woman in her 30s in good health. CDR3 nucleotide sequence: TGCGCCAGCCTTTTGGGCTCTCATGGGGCCGCGGAGACCCAGTACTTC. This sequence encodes CASLLGSHGAAETQYF.